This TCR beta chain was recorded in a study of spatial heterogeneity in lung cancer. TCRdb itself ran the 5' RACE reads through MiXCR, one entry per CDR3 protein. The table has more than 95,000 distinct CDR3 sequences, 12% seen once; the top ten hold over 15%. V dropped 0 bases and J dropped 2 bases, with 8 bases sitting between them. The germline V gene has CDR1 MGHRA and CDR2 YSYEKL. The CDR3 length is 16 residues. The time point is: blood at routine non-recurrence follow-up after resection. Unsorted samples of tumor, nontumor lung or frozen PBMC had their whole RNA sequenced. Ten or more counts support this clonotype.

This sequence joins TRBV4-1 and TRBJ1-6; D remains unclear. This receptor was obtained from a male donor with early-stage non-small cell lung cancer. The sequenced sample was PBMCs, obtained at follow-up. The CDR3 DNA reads TGCGCCAGCAGCCAAGATCTGAGACCCTATAATTCACCCCTCCACTTT. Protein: CASSQDLRPYNSPLHF.